These T cell receptor beta chains were read from a single sample in a study of T-cell reconstitution after alpha-beta-depleted transplantation in children. TCRdb reanalysed the PCR reads using MiXCR and keeps one entry per CDR3 protein. The sample includes 330,000 or so distinct CDR3 sequences, approximately 10% seen only once; the top ten take 2% to 2.5%. This specimen was PBMCs from the stem cell graft donor, taken from the stem cell graft. These receptors originate from a human donor who donated a stem cell graft to a child with acute lymphoblastic leukemia. Both conserved end residues are part of each CDR3.

cdr3_aa | j_call | v_call
CSANPGSSYEQYF | TRBJ2-7 | TRBV20-1
CASSQRDRDGYTF | TRBJ1-2 | TRBV16
CASTLPRAETQYF | TRBJ2-5 | TRBV12-3/TRBV12-4
CASSDRGYEQFF | TRBJ2-1 | TRBV3-1
CASSVQITDTQYF | TRBJ2-3 | TRBV9
CSAMSGTGGVFTDTQYF | TRBJ2-3 | TRBV20-1
CASSHGQGASEQYF | TRBJ2-7 | TRBV4-1
CASSFNRDTDTQYF | TRBJ2-3 | TRBV5-4
CASSQDRANNEQFF | TRBJ2-1 | TRBV4-3
CSAHLAGPGNEQFF | TRBJ2-1 | TRBV20-1
CSARTGLGGYTF | TRBJ1-2 | TRBV20-1
CASSPLLGTSGSNEQFF | TRBJ2-1 | TRBV7-2
CASSYEQRTPPQETQYF | TRBJ2-5 | TRBV6-2/TRBV6-3
CASRQQETQYF | TRBJ2-5 | TRBV27
CASSQDRVQPQHF | TRBJ1-5 | TRBV3-1
CASSAKGPDSYNEQFF | TRBJ2-1 | TRBV9
CASSLARGSGNEQFF | TRBJ2-1 | TRBV7-2
CASSPPLGFPYNEQFF | TRBJ2-1 | TRBV28
CSVTGTGDSVSTDTQYF | TRBJ2-3 | TRBV29-1
CSARPRATQYF | TRBJ2-3 | TRBV20-1
CASSLGGRGRYSNEQFF | TRBJ2-1 | TRBV5-1
CASSFRGGYTF | TRBJ1-2 | TRBV11-1
CASSLVDGGVAFF | TRBJ1-1 | TRBV7-2
CASSFGLAGVEQFF | TRBJ2-1 | TRBV12-3/TRBV12-4
CASSVAGVDEQYF | TRBJ2-7 | TRBV7-2
CASSSDYKGPLLLGNEQFF | TRBJ2-1 | TRBV12-3/TRBV12-4
CSASRDLGNTDTQYF | TRBJ2-3 | TRBV20-1
CASSYNIPGSTDTQYF | TRBJ2-3 | TRBV6-2/TRBV6-3